This T cell receptor (beta chain) was identified in a study of control samples from healthy donors and cancer patients. The CDR3 contains 14 residues. Germline CDR1 and CDR2: SEHNR and FQNEAQ (reference sequence). V was clipped by 9 bases and J by 4 bases, with 16 bases between them. TCRdb's table, derived via immunoSEQ multiplex PCR, lists solely in-frame clones and lacks some. The sample contains tens of thousands of clones, more than 80% of which appear only once. This TCR was recovered from a man in his sixties in good health. V gene TRBV7-9 combines with J gene TRBJ2-1; D unclear. Sequences were obtained from blood. The CDR3, as DNA: TGTGCCAGAACCGGCGCTTCGATATACAATGAGCAGTTCTTC. As protein: CARTGASIYNEQFF.